The rows below give T cell receptor beta chains drawn from one sample of a study of molecular identifiers for immune sequencing clone quantification. Using its own MiXCR run on the PCR reads, TCRdb lists one record per CDR3 protein. This sample yields about 36,000 distinct CDR3 sequences, of which around a sixth are seen a single time; 5.5% to 7.5% belongs to the top ten. Sequenced sample: naive CD8+ T cells from blood, with Jurkat cell RNA spiked in. The receptors were sampled from a human donor in good health. Some libraries in this study had Jurkat cell RNA spiked in. CDR3s leave out the opening cysteine and the closing phenylalanine or tryptophan.

SARATGTGNTIY	TRBJ1-3	TRBV20-1
ASSPRQQMSYEQY	TRBJ2-7	TRBV7-2
ASSYQGLTEQF	TRBJ2-1	TRBV6-5
ASSRGGYT	TRBJ1-2	TRBV28
ASSSGLAFDTQY	TRBJ2-3	TRBV7-3
ASSRHSNLFLSYNEQF	TRBJ2-1	TRBV14
VSRTSLAGANVLT	TRBJ2-6	TRBV6-2/TRBV6-3
ASSLSGRASTDTQY	TRBJ2-3	TRBV7-2
ASSLAPGLAGATGELF	TRBJ2-2	TRBV7-6
ASSTRQGVSYEQY	TRBJ2-7	TRBV12-3/TRBV12-4
ASTDYLEETQY	TRBJ2-5	TRBV19
ASGSSVYNEQF	TRBJ2-1	TRBV12-5
ASEAGWGNEQF	TRBJ2-1	TRBV5-1
ASSLYRRGMGLAKNIQY	TRBJ2-4	TRBV28
ASSSGSGRTYNEQF	TRBJ2-1	TRBV27
SARDGNSYEQY	TRBJ2-7	TRBV20-1
ASSQSPAASSYEQY	TRBJ2-7	TRBV4-1
ASAGTGSYEQY	TRBJ2-7	TRBV6-1
ASSLGHPNEQF	TRBJ2-1	TRBV5-1
ASSLLMKRPYNEQF	TRBJ2-1	TRBV28
ATSRDHGEETQY	TRBJ2-5	TRBV15
ASSIAGGREQY	TRBJ2-7	TRBV19
SARTDLSPYNEQF	TRBJ2-1	TRBV20-1
ASSVRDGQAANYGYT	TRBJ1-2	TRBV9
ASSYSYRLIPGTLGETQY	TRBJ2-5	TRBV6-6
ASSLVLLAGGPVDVQF	TRBJ2-1	TRBV7-9
ASSFRGVRYEQY	TRBJ2-7	TRBV28
ASSYKPWASGSGKNIQY	TRBJ2-4	TRBV5-6
ASSWAGRVNTGELF	TRBJ2-2	TRBV6-5
ASSHRGTTF	TRBJ2-1	TRBV19
ATSRPNGELF	TRBJ2-2	TRBV15
ASSLPGTSVYEQY	TRBJ2-7	TRBV5-4
ASSWRKGDTQY	TRBJ2-3	TRBV6-5
ASSHPFGETQY	TRBJ2-5	TRBV7-9
ASSWRGRYGNTIY	TRBJ1-3	TRBV27
ASSYSNSKGTIETQY	TRBJ2-5	TRBV6-5
ASSPINYGYT	TRBJ1-2	TRBV6-2/TRBV6-3
ASSSDSSYEQY	TRBJ2-7	TRBV7-6
ASSYSSGAGELF	TRBJ2-2	TRBV6-5
ASSLMPSGRVGTQY	TRBJ2-3	TRBV7-6
SVEDAFGRAYNEQF	TRBJ2-1	TRBV29-1
ASSPGIAGANVLT	TRBJ2-6	TRBV6-2/TRBV6-3
ASSLSLVHLGKANTGELF	TRBJ2-2	TRBV28
ASSLSLQNTEAF	TRBJ1-1	TRBV7-9
ATLSGSSDTQY	TRBJ2-3	TRBV12-3/TRBV12-4
ASSGDRNYEQY	TRBJ2-7	TRBV9
ASSLTGVLDTEAF	TRBJ1-1	TRBV28
ASSRWGDTQY	TRBJ2-3	TRBV9
ASSLTSGPYNEQF	TRBJ2-1	TRBV7-2
ATSKPTGTAGTQY	TRBJ2-5	TRBV15